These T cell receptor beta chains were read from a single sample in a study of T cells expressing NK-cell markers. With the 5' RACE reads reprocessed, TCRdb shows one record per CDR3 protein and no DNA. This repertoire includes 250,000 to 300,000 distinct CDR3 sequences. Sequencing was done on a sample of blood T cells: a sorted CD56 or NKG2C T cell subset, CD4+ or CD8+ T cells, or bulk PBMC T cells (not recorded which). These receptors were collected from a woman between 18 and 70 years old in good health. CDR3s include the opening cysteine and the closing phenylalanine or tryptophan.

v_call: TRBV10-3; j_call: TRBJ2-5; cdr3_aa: CAIRVSGSDQETQYF
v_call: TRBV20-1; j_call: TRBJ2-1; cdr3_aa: CSARDHGTGGSNEQFF
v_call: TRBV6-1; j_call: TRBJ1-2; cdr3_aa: CASSLHPREQGTYGYTF
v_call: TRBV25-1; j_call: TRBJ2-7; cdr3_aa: CASSEFGYEQYF
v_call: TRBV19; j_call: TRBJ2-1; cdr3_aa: CASSGDSPFGNEQFF
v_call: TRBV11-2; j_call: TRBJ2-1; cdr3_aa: CASSPYRGPSEEQFF
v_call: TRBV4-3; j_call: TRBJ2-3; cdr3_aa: CASSQTSGTQYF
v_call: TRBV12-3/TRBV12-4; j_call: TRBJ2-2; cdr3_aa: CASSSLLGLAGNTGELFF
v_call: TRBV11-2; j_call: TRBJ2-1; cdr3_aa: CASSSIAGGPDNEQFF
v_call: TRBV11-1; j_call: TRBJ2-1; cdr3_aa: CASRHEREANNEQFF
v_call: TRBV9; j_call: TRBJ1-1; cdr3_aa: CASSVINTEAFF
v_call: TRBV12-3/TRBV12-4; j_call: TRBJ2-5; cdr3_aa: CASSFDGGPGETQYF
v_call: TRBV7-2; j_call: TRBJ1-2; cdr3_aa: CASSLAPSNYGYTF
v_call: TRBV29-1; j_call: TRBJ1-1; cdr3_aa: CSPERAGAPEAFF
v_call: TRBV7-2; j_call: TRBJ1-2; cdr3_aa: CASSGRGQSYGYTF
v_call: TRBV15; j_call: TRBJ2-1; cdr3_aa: CATSRDRLAGAPTYNEQFF
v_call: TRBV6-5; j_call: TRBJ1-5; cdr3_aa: CASSYSWTGEQPQHF
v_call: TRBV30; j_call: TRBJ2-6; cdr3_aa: CATPTSGANVLTF